This T cell receptor beta chain was captured in a study of blood T cell repertoires in COVID-19. Study summary: Specimens from acute and convalescent COVID-19 originated in the United States, Italy and Spain. PBMCs, B-cell-depleted T cells, or T cells were the source of the cDNA or gDNA that made up the material.

This clone was counted a single time. Sequenced by immunoSEQ multiplex PCR; TCRdb stores in-frame clones only, minus some. The sample shows around 200,000 clones, approximately 87% of them seen only once. Germline V CDR1 and CDR2: SEHNR, FQNEAQ (reference sequence). The CDR3 covers 15 residues. V was shortened by 6 bases and J by 0 bases, with 14 bases between the two germline ends. The TCR comes from a woman aged 45-60 years with acute or convalescent COVID-19. Sequencing was done on a sample of peripheral blood. The V and J genes are TRBV7-9 and TRBJ1-2; D possibly corresponds to TRBD1 (5 bases). The CDR3 loop reads CASRDKGLANYGYTF. The CDR3 DNA reads TGTGCCAGCAGGGACAAGGGTCTAGCTAACTATGGCTACACCTTC.